This TCR beta chain is from a study of vaccination effects on CD4 cells after COVID-19. This table comes from immunoSEQ multiplex PCR, and its TCRdb copy is limited to in-frame clones, with some not included. The data show more than 13,000 clones, with 65% to 75% seen just once and less than 30% held by the top ten. Before any sequencing was done, the ViraFEST assay used viral peptide pools to expand antigen-specific CD4+ T cells. A roughly 10-day culture period preceded the isolation of CD4+ T cells. As their vaccination, participants received two doses of either BNT162b2 or mRNA-1273. Vaccinees lacked prior SARS-CoV-2 infection and tested negative for nucleocapsid antibodies. Comment on this clone: The antigen is undetermined.

CDR3 size: 14 residues. The germline V gene has CDR1 SGHRS and CDR2 YFSETQ. Trimming took off 4 bases at V and 1 base at J, with 10 bases between the two ends. This specimen was CD4+ T cells from PBMCs cultured with HCoV-NL63 spike peptides, taken after COVID-19 vaccination. This TCR was sampled from a human donor who received a COVID-19 vaccine. The chain joins TRBV5-1 to TRBJ2-3; no firm D call. The CDR3 region is CASSPSTGTDTQYF. CDR3 in DNA: TGCGCCAGCAGCCCTTCAACGGGCACAGATACGCAGTATTTT.